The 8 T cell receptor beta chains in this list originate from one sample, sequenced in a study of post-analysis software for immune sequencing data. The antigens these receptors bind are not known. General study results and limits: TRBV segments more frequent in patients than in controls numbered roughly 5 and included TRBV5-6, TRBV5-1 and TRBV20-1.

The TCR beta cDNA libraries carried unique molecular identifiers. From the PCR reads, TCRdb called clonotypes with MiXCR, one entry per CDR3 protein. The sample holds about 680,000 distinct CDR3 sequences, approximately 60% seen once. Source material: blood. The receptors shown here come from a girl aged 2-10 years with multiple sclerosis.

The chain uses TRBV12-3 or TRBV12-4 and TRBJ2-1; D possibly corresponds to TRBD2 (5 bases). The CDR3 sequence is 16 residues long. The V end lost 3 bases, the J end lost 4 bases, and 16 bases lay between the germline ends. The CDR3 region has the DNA TGTGCCAGCAGTTTGTTCGGGGTGGGGTTATACAATGAGCAGTTCTTC. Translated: CASSLFGVGLYNEQFF.

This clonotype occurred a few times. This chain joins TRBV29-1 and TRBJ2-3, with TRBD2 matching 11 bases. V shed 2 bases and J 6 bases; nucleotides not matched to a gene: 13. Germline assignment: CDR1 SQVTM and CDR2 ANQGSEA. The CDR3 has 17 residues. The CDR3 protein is CSVESRGVAGGPDTQYF. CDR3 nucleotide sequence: TGCAGCGTTGAAAGCCGCGGGGTAGCGGGGGGGCCCGATACGCAGTATTTT.

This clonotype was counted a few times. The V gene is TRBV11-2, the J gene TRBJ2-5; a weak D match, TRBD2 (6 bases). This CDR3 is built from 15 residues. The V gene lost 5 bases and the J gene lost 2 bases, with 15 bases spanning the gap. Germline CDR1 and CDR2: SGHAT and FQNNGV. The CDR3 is CASSPLWGEQETQYF. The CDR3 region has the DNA TGTGCCAGCAGCCCTCTGTGGGGGGAACAAGAGACCCAGTACTTC.

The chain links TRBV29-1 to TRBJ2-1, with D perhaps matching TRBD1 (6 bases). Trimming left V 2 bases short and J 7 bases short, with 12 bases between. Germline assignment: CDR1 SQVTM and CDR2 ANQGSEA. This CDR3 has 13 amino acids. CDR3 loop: CSVEQGHRNEQFF. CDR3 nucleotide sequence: TGCAGCGTTGAACAGGGGCATAGGAATGAGCAGTTCTTC.

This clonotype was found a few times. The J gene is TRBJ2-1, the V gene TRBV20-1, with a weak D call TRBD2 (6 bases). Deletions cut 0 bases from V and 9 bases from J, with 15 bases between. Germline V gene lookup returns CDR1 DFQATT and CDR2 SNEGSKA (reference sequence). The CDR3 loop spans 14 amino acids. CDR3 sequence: CSARDAAGFAEQFF. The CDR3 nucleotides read TGCAGTGCTAGAGATGCCGCGGGGTTCGCTGAGCAGTTCTTC.

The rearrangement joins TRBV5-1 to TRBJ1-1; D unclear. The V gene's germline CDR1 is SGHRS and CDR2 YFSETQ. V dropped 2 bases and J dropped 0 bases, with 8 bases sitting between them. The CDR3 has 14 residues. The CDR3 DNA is TGCGCCAGCAGCTTCAGTCGGATGAACACTGAAGCTTTCTTT. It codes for CASSFSRMNTEAFF.

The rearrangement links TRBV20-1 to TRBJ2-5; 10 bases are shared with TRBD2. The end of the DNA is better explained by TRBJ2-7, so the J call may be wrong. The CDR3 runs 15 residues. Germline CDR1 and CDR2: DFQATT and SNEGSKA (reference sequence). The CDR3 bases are TGCAGTGCTAGAGATGCTAGCGGGGGCTTACGCGAGCAGTACTTC. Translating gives CSARDASGGLREQYF.

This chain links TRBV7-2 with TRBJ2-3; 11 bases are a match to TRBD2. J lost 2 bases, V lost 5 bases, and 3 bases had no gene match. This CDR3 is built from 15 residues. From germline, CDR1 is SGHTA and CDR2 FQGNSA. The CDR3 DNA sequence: TGTGCCAGCAGCCCGGGACTAGCGGTCACAGATACGCAGTATTTT. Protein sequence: CASSPGLAVTDTQYF.